This TCR beta chain was captured by sequencing in a study of post-analysis software for immune sequencing data. Whole-study findings and limits: A significant reduction in normalized Chao1 diversity was observed in multiple sclerosis patients versus controls. When the samples were clustered directly with F measure, those that had been prepared in the same batch showed strong co-clustering. Five or six TRBV segments appeared more often in patients than in controls, and TRBV5-6, TRBV5-1 and TRBV20-1 were among these.

V dropped 7 bases and J dropped 0 bases, with 21 bases sitting between them. CDR3 length: 17 amino acids. Researchers reported that TCR beta cDNA libraries carried unique molecular identifiers. A single record per CDR3 protein comes from TCRdb applying MiXCR to the PCR reads. Counted here are approximately 160,000 distinct CDR3 sequences, roughly 30% occurring once; the ten biggest clones make up less than 1.6%. As regards this clonotype: Its specificity is unknown.

This sequence was found in a girl aged 5 to 17 with multiple sclerosis. The rearrangement joins TRBV12-3 or TRBV12-4 to TRBJ1-1; D perhaps matches TRBD1 (5 bases). The sequenced sample was blood. DNA of the CDR3: TGTGCCAGCAAACGAAGGGGATCGGCTAGTTTGAACACTGAAGCTTTCTTT. Translation: CASKRRGSASLNTEAFF.